This T cell receptor (beta chain) was captured by sequencing in a study of shared clonotypes between healthy human individuals. Study-wide context: Three plates were used per donor for CD4 naive, three for CD4 memory, two for CD8 naive and one for CD8 memory.

A note on this clone: The antigen remains undetermined.

Data came from immunoSEQ multiplex PCR; TCRdb stores just in-frame clones and leaves some out. The repertoire holds hundreds of thousands of clones, 95% to 98% seen once, with 0.25% to 0.35% in the top ten. Findings and limits, study-wide: Naive CD4 clonotypes were shared across several donors at around 5.4%. The generation probabilities recorded for non-shared clonotypes fell below those of clonotypes shared by all four donors.

Naive CD8 cells were CD45RO-negative, positively selected for CCR7, excluding terminally differentiated effector memory CD45RA+ cells. This receptor was obtained from a man aged 25 to 40 in good health. The specimen was naive CD8+ T cells sorted from blood.

The CDR3 DNA reads TGTGCCAGCAGCAAAGCGCGTGGTAACACCCTAAGGAATGAGCAGTTCTTC. Its protein product is CASSKARGNTLRNEQFF. The chain carries TRBV21-1 and TRBJ2-1. TRBV21-1 is given as a pseudogene. The CDR3 contains 17 residues.